The source of this TCR beta chain is a study of response to subunit inactivated influenza vaccine. The germline gives CDR1 SGHDT, CDR2 YYEEEE. The CDR3 totals 17 residues. V was pared by 3 bases and J by 2 bases, with 18 bases between. TCRdb passed the RT-PCR reads through MiXCR, listing each CDR3 protein once. The data hold 540,000 or so distinct CDR3 sequences, with approximately 12% observed a single time. The chain couples TRBV5-6 to TRBJ1-5, with a weak D call TRBD1 (5 bases). The TCR originated in a man aged 45-60 years who received an inactivated influenza vaccine. Sequenced here: PBMCs from blood, sampled more than 35 days after vaccination. The CDR3 nucleotides read TGTGCCAGCAGCTCGAGTAGGGGTTCTAAAGGCAATCAGCCCCAGCATTTT. Its translation is CASSSSRGSKGNQPQHF. Full variable domain (remainder filled in from reference TRBV5-6 and TRBJ1-5): DAGVTQSPTHLIKTRGQQVTLRCSPKSGHDTVSWYQQALGQGPQFIFQYYEEEERQRGNFPDRFSGHQFPNYSSELNVNALLLGDSALYLCASSSSRGSKGNQPQHFGDGTRLSIL.